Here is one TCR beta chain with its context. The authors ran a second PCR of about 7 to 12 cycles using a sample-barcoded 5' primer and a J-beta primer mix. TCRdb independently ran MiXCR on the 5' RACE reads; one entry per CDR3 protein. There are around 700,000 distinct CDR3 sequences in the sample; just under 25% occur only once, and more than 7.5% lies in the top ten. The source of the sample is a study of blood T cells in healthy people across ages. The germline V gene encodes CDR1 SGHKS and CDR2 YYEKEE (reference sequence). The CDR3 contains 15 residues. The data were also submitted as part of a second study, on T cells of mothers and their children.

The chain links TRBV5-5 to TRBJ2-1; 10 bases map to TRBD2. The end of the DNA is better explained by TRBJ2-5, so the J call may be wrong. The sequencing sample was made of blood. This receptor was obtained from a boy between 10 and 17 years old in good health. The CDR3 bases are TGTGCCAGCAGCTTACCTAGCGGGGGCGGAGAGACCCAGTACTTC. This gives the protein CASSLPSGGGETQYF.